The clone carrying this T cell receptor (beta chain) has at least ten counts. This entry belongs to a study of T-cell memory formation after mild COVID-19. The germline gives CDR1 SGHKS, CDR2 YYEKEE (reference sequence). The CDR3 runs to 16 residues. Trimming shortened V by 2 bases and J by 4 bases, and 16 bases separated the two germline ends. Amplification by 5'RACE using constant-segment primers produced TCR alpha and TCR beta cDNA libraries that carried sample barcodes and UMIs. TCRdb reanalysed the 5' RACE reads using MiXCR and keeps one entry per CDR3 protein. This table has 30,000 to 35,000 distinct CDR3 sequences, under 25% appearing once.

The sequence came from an adult who had mild COVID-19 (a few samples of this study predate the infection). Cell type and time point are not known. Material for sequencing was PBMCs or a T cell subset sorted from them (not recorded which). The chain links TRBV5-5 to TRBJ2-1, with D tentatively TRBD2 (6 bases). In nucleotides, the CDR3 is TGTGCCAGCAGCTTAACTTCGACTAGAGGATACAATGAGCAGTTCTTC. Residues: CASSLTSTRGYNEQFF.